This TCR beta chain is drawn from a study of T-cell reconstitution after alpha-beta-depleted transplantation in children. General study points: One year post-transplant, T-cell counts and diversity were largely derived from T cells produced anew. By about two months after transplant, alpha-beta T cells reportedly arose from several hundred graft clones that had expanded.

For TCRbeta, the library was prepared with unique molecular identifiers. TCRdb passed the PCR reads through MiXCR, listing each CDR3 protein once. The data contain around 500,000 distinct CDR3 sequences, under 30% of them singletons. This clonotype was counted a few times. The antigen is unknown. Germline CDR1 DFQATT, CDR2 SNEGSKA (reference sequence). This CDR3 has 19 residues. V shed 1 base and J shed 0 bases, with 24 bases lying between them. The receptor comes from a boy in the first two years of life who had a stem cell transplant for acute myeloid leukemia, so the T cells may come from the graft donor. This sequence joins TRBV20-1 and TRBJ1-2, with TRBD1 as a possible D gene (6 bases). The sample consisted of PBMCs, mostly from graft donor cells, taken 360 days after TCRalphabeta/CD19-depleted stem cell transplant. CDR3 nucleotide sequence: TGCAGTGCTAGAGCTCCCCCCGGACAGTGGGCCGAAGCTAACTATGGCTACACCTTC. This sequence encodes CSARAPPGQWAEANYGYTF.